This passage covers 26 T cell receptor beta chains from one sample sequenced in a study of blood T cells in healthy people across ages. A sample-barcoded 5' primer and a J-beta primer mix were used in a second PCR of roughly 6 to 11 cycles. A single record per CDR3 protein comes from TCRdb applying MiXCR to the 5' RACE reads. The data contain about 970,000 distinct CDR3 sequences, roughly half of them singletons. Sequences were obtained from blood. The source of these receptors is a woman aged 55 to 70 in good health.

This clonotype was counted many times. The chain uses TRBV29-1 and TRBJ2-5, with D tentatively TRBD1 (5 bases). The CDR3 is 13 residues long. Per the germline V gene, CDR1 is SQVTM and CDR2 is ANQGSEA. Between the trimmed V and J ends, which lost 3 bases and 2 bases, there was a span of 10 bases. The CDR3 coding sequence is TGCAGCGTTGACACCCCAGGGCAAGAGACCCAGTACTTC. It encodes CSVDTPGQETQYF.

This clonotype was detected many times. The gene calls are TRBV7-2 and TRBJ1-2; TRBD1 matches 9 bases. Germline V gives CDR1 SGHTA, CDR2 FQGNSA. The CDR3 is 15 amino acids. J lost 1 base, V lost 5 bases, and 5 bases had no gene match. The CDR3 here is CASSPGTGINYGYTF. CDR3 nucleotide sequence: TGTGCCAGCAGCCCCGGGACAGGGATTAACTATGGCTACACCTTC.

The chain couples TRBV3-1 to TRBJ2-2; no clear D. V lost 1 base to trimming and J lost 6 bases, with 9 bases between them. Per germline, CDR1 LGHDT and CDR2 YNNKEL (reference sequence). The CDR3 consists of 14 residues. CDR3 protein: CASSQGPSSGELFF. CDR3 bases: TGTGCCAGCAGCCAAGGTCCCTCCTCCGGGGAGCTGTTTTTT.

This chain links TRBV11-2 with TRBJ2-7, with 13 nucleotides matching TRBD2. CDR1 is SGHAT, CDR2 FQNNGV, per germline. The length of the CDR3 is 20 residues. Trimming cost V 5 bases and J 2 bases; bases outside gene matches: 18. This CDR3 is CASSHLRTAGTSGTPYEQYF. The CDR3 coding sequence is TGTGCCAGCAGCCACCTGAGGACGGCTGGGACTAGCGGGACCCCCTACGAGCAGTACTTC.

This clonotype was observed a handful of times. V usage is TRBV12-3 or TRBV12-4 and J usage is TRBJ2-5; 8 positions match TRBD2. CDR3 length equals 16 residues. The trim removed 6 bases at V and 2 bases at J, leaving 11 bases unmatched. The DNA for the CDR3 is TGTGCCAGCAGCCGTTCGGGGCGGGAGGAACAAGAGACCCAGTACTTC. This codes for CASSRSGREEQETQYF.

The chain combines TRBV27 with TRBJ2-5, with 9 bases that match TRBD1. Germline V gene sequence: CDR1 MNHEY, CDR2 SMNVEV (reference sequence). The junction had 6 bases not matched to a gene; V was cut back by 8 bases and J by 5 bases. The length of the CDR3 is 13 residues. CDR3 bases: TGTGCCAGCCTCACAGGGGGCCTGGAGACCCAGTACTTC. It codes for CASLTGGLETQYF.

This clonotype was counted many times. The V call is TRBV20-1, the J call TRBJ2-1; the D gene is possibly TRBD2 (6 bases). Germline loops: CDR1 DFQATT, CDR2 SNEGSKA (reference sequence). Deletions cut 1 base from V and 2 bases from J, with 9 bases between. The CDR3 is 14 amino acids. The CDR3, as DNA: TGCAGTGCTAGAGCTAGCGCGGCCTACAATGAGCAGTTCTTC. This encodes CSARASAAYNEQFF.

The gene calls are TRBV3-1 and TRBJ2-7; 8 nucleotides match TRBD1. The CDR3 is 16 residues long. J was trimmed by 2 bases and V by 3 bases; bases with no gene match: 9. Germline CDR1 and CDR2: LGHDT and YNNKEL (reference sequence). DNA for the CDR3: TGTGCCAGCAGCCACCCTCAGAGGACAGGGACCTACGAGCAGTACTTC. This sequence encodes CASSHPQRTGTYEQYF.

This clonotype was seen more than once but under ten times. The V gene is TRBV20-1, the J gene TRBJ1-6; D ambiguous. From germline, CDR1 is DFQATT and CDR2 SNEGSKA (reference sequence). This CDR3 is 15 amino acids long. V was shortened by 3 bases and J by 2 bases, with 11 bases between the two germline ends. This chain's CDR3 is CSASQSLAYNSPLHF. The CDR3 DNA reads TGCAGTGCTAGCCAATCGCTGGCCTATAATTCACCCCTCCACTTT.

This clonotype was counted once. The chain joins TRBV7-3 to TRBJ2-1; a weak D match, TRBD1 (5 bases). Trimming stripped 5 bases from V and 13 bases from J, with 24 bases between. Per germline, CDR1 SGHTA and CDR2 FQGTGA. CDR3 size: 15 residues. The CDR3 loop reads CASSPGHNTQETQFF. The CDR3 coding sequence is TGTGCCAGCAGCCCTGGACACAATACCCAAGAGACCCAGTTCTTC. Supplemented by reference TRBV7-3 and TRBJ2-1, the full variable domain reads GAGVSQTPSNKVTEKGKYVELRCDPISGHTALYWYRQSLGQGPEFLIYFQGTGAADDSGLPNDRFFAVRPEGSVSTLKIQRTERGDSAVYLCASSPGHNTQETQFFGPGTRLTVL.

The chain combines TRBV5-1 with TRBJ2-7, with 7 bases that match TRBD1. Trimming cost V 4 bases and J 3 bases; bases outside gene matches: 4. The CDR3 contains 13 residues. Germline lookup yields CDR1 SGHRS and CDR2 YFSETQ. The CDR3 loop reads CASSGTVGYEQYF. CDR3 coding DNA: TGCGCCAGCAGCGGGACAGTGGGCTACGAGCAGTACTTC.

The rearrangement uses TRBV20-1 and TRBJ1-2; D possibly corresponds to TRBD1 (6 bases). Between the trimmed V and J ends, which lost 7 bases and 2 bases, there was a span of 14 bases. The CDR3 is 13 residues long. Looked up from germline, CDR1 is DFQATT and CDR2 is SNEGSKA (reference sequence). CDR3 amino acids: CSVVPGVNYGYTF. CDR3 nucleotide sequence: TGCAGTGTTGTCCCAGGGGTGAACTATGGCTACACCTTC.

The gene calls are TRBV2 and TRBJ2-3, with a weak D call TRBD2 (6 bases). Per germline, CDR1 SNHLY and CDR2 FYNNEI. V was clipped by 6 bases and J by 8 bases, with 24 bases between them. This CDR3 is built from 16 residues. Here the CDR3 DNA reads TGTGCCAGCAGCCCAAGGCTAGCGAGTACCGGGGGTACGCAGTATTTT. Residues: CASSPRLASTGGTQYF.

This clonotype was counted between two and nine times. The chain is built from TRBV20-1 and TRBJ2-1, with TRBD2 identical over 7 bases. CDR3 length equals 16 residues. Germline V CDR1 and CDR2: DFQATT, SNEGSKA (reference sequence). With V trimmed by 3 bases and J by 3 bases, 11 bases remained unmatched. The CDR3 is CSASGWIGGSYNEQFF. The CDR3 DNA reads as TGCAGTGCTAGTGGATGGATAGGCGGGAGCTACAATGAGCAGTTCTTC.

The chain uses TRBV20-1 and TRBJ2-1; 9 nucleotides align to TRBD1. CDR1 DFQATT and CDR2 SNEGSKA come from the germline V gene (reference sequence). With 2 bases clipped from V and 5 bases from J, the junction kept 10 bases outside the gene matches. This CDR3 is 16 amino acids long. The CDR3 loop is CSARIRLGQGNNEQFF. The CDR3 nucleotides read TGCAGTGCTAGAATACGACTCGGACAGGGGAACAATGAGCAGTTCTTC.

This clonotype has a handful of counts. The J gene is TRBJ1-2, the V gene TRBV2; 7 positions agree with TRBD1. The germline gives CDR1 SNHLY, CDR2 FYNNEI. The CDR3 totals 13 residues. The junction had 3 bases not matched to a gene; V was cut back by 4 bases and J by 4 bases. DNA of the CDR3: TGTGCCAGCAGTGGCCCAGGGGGCTATGGCTACACCTTC. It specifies CASSGPGGYGYTF.

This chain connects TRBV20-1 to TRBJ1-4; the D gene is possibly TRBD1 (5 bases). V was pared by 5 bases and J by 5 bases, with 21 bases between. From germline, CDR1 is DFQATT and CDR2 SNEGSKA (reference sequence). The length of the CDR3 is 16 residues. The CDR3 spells CSALGLAERYNEKLFF. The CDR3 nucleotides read TGCAGTGCTCTGGGACTAGCGGAGCGATACAATGAAAAACTGTTTTTT.

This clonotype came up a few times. The CDR3 DNA reads as TGCGCCAGCAGCCAAGCCCAGGGGATCTACGAGCAGTACTTC. It translates to CASSQAQGIYEQYF. V usage is TRBV4-1 and J usage is TRBJ2-7, with D perhaps matching TRBD1 (6 bases). Deletions cut 1 base from V and 3 bases from J, with 10 bases between. Germline V CDR1 and CDR2: MGHRA, YSYEKL. The CDR3 extends over 14 amino acids.

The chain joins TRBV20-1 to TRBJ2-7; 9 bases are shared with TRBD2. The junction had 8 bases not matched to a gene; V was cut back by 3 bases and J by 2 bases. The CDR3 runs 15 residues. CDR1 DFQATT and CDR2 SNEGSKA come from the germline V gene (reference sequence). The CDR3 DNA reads TGCAGTGCTAGGGTTCATAGCGGGAGTCCCTACGAGCAGTACTTC. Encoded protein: CSARVHSGSPYEQYF.

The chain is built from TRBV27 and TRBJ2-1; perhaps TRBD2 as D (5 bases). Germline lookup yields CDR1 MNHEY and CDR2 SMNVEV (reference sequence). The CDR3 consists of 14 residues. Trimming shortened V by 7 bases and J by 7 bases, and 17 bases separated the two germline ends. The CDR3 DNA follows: TGTGCCAGCATCCCGGGAATACCCCCAAATGAGCAGTTCTTC. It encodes CASIPGIPPNEQFF.

CDR3 in amino acids: CASSSPEAADTQYF. As DNA, the CDR3 is TGTGCCAGCAGCTCCCCGGAGGCGGCAGATACGCAGTATTTT. J is TRBJ2-3 and V is TRBV7-2; maybe TRBD2 (5 bases). In germline, CDR1 is SGHTA, CDR2 FQGNSA. V was clipped by 4 bases and J by 4 bases, with 12 bases between them. The CDR3 has 14 residues.

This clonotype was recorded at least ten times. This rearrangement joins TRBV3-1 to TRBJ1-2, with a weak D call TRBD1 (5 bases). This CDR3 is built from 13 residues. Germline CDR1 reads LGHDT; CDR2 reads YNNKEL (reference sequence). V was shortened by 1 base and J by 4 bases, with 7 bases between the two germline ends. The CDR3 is CASSQVGGYGYTF. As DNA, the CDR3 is TGTGCCAGCAGCCAAGTGGGGGGCTATGGCTACACCTTC.

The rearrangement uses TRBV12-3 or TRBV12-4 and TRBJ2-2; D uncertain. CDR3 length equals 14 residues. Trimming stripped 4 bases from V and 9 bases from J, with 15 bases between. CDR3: CASSSTTVARELFF. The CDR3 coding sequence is TGTGCCAGCAGTTCCACGACGGTCGCTAGGGAGCTGTTTTTT.

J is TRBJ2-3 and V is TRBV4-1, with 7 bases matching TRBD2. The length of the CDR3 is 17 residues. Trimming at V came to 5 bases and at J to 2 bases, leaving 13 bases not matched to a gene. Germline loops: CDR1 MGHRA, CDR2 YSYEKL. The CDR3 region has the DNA TGCGCCAGCAGCTATCCCGGGACTACGAACCCCACAGATACGCAGTATTTT. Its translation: CASSYPGTTNPTDTQYF.

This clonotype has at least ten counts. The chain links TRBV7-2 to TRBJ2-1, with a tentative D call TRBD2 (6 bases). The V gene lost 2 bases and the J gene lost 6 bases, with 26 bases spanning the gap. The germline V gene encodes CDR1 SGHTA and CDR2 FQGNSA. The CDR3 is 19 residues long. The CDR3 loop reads CASSLLIAQPGVSGNEQFF. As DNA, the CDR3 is TGTGCCAGCAGCTTACTCATCGCCCAACCGGGGGTTAGTGGCAATGAGCAGTTCTTC.

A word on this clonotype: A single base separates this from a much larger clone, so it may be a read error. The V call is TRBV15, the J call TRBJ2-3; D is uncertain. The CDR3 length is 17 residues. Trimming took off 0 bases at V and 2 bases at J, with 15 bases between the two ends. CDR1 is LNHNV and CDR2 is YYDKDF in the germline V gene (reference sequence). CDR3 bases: TGTGCCACCAGCAGAGATCGGCAGACTCTACACACAGATACGCAGTATTTT. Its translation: CATSRDRQTLHTDTQYF.